Sequencing of this T cell receptor (beta chain) was carried out in a study of STAT3 mutations in large granular lymphocyte leukemia. Across the study: Among longitudinally sequenced T-LGLL patients, roughly half had canonical activating STAT3 mutations detected. General study results and limits: Some patients had dominant TCR clones larger than their STAT3 mutant burden. Clonal expansion was inferred from other time points because no sample existed at each clone's first appearance. Every T-cell large granular lymphocyte leukemia patient had at least one immunodominant TCR beta clonotype.

Assay: immunoSEQ multiplex PCR; the TCRdb copy retains only in-frame clones and omits some. The sample consists of 30,000 to 40,000 clones, roughly 86% of them appearing once. Comment on this clone: As yet, its antigen is unknown.

Sequencing used peripheral blood mononuclear cells. This sequence originates from a man in his sixties with T-cell large granular lymphocyte leukemia. Some clones in this sample may be carry-over from other donors' samples.

The CDR3 nucleotides read TGTGCCAGCAGCTTAGGGGAGTTCGATACGCAGTATTTT. It codes for CASSLGEFDTQYF. This sequence joins TRBV7-2 and TRBJ2-3, with D perhaps matching TRBD2 (5 bases). The CDR3 totals 13 residues. Germline lookup yields CDR1 SGHTA and CDR2 FQGNSA. Between the trimmed V and J ends, which lost 1 base and 6 bases, there was a span of 8 bases.